This T cell receptor beta chain stems from a study of human T cells and chemical hapten exposure. As for the study in general: The use of 2% DPC on about 2 cm by about 2 cm of upper inner arm skin constituted sensitization.

This clonotype was picked up a small number of times. Time point given: patch test 2, 6 weeks after DPC sensitization. Indicated treatment: therapeutic diphenylcyclopropenone sensitization with weekly scalp DPC. Investigators collected blood before applying each patch test. TCRdb used MiXCR to reprocess the RACE reads, holding one entry per CDR3 protein. The sample includes about 69,000 distinct CDR3 sequences, under 13% of them seen just once. V was clipped by 4 bases and J by 6 bases; unmatched bases: 7. The germline V gene has CDR1 GTSNPN and CDR2 SVGIG (reference sequence). The CDR3 length is 13 residues.

The receptor was derived from a woman between 50 and 59 years old with alopecia areata. Some clones in this sample may be carry-over from other donors' samples. The sample consisted of whole blood, taken in connection with sensitization to the hapten diphenylcyclopropenone (DPC). The chain links TRBV30 to TRBJ1-1; TRBD1 agrees at 8 bases. Here the CDR3 DNA reads TGTGCCTGGACCGGTCAGGGGGCCTCTGAAGCTTTCTTT. It codes for CAWTGQGASEAFF. Full variable domain (missing parts from reference TRBV30 and TRBJ1-1): SQTIHQWPATLVQPVGSPLSLECTVEGTSNPNLYWYRQAAGRGLQLLFYSVGIGQISSEVPQNLSASRPQDRQFILSSKKLLLSDSGFYLCAWTGQGASEAFFGQGTRLTVV.